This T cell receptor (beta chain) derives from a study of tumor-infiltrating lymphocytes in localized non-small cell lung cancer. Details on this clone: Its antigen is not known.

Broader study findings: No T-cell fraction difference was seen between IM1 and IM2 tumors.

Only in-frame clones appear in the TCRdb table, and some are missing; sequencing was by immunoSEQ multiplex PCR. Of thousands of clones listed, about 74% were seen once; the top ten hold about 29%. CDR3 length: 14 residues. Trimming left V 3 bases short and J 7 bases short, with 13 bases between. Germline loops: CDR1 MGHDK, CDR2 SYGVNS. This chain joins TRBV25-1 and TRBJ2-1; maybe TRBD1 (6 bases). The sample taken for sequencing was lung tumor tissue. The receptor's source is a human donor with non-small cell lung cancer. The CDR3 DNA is TGTGCCAGCAGTGACAGGGGAAGCGTGAATGAGCAGTTCTTC. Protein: CASSDRGSVNEQFF. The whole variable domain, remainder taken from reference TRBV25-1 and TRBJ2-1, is EADIYQTPRYLVIGTGKKITLECSQTMGHDKMYWYQQDPGMELHLIHYSYGVNSTEKGDLSSESTVSRIRTEHFPLTLESARPSHTSQYLCASSDRGSVNEQFFGPGTRLTVL.